A selection of T cell receptor beta chains follows, all from one sample in a study of T-cell reconstitution after alpha-beta-depleted transplantation in children. TCRdb ran MiXCR on the PCR reads and lists one entry per CDR3 protein. The sample records just under 250,000 distinct CDR3 sequences, 20% to 30% being singletons. Sequencing used PBMCs, obtained before TCRalphabeta/CD19-depleted stem cell transplant. The receptor source for this set is a girl under 10 years old with Fanconi anemia, due to receive a stem cell transplant. Each CDR3 is given with its conserved first and last residue. A D gene is named only where the DNA matches it firmly. Clone size, where shown, is once, few, many, or a class for clones that have expanded.

j_call: TRBJ1-2
v_call: TRBV5-6
d_call: -
clone_size: -
cdr3_aa: CASSLIRDYGYTF
cdr3_nt: TGTGCCAGCAGCTTGATCAGGGACTATGGCTACACCTTC

j_call: TRBJ2-3
v_call: TRBV4-2
d_call: -
clone_size: few
cdr3_aa: CASSQHRRDGWSTDTQYF
cdr3_nt: TGTGCCAGCAGCCAGCACCGTCGCGACGGGTGGAGCACAGATACGCAGTATTTT

j_call: TRBJ2-5
v_call: TRBV7-6
d_call: TRBD2
clone_size: -
cdr3_aa: CASSSARREETQYF
cdr3_nt: TGTGCCAGCAGCTCGGCTAGGCGGGAGGAGACCCAGTACTTC

j_call: TRBJ2-7
v_call: TRBV29-1
d_call: -
clone_size: few
cdr3_aa: CSGAIGAHYEQYF
cdr3_nt: TGCAGCGGCGCCATAGGGGCCCACTACGAGCAGTACTTC

j_call: TRBJ1-2
v_call: TRBV5-5
d_call: -
clone_size: few
cdr3_aa: CASSLDGSSFNYGYTF
cdr3_nt: TGTGCCAGCAGCTTGGATGGATCTTCTTTTAACTATGGCTACACCTTC

j_call: TRBJ2-2
v_call: TRBV25-1
d_call: -
clone_size: few
cdr3_aa: CASRGWGPNEELFF
cdr3_nt: TGTGCCAGCAGGGGGTGGGGCCCTAATGAGGAGCTGTTTTTT

j_call: TRBJ2-2
v_call: TRBV20-1
d_call: -
clone_size: many
cdr3_aa: CSASRAQGNGELFF
cdr3_nt: TGCAGTGCTAGTAGGGCCCAGGGTAACGGGGAGCTGTTTTTT

j_call: TRBJ2-1
v_call: TRBV4-1
d_call: TRBD1
clone_size: -
cdr3_aa: CASSQDPGTGAYNEQFF
cdr3_nt: TGCGCCAGCAGCCAAGATCCCGGGACAGGGGCGTACAATGAGCAGTTCTTC

j_call: TRBJ2-1
v_call: TRBV6-5
d_call: -
clone_size: -
cdr3_aa: CASSYLEADNEQFF
cdr3_nt: TGTGCCAGCAGTTACTTAGAAGCTGACAATGAGCAGTTCTTC

j_call: TRBJ2-1
v_call: TRBV11-2
d_call: TRBD2
clone_size: -
cdr3_aa: CASSLLAGANYNEQFF
cdr3_nt: TGTGCCAGCAGCTTACTAGCGGGAGCCAACTACAATGAGCAGTTCTTC

j_call: TRBJ2-1
v_call: TRBV7-9
d_call: -
clone_size: -
cdr3_aa: CASSLAQVDNEQFF
cdr3_nt: TGTGCCAGCAGCTTAGCCCAGGTCGACAATGAGCAGTTCTTC

j_call: TRBJ2-3
v_call: TRBV27
d_call: -
clone_size: many
cdr3_aa: CASSFSTFPSDTQYF
cdr3_nt: TGTGCCAGCAGTTTTTCGACTTTTCCTTCAGATACGCAGTATTTT

j_call: TRBJ2-1
v_call: TRBV20-1
d_call: TRBD2
clone_size: -
cdr3_aa: CSAKRTSYYNEQFF
cdr3_nt: TGCAGTGCTAAGAGGACTAGCTACTACAATGAGCAGTTCTTC

j_call: TRBJ2-7
v_call: TRBV6-4
d_call: TRBD1
clone_size: -
cdr3_aa: CASSGSETGTGTYEQYF
cdr3_nt: TGTGCCAGCAGTGGTTCCGAAACAGGGACAGGGACCTACGAGCAGTACTTC

j_call: TRBJ2-3
v_call: TRBV5-5
d_call: -
clone_size: -
cdr3_aa: CASSNRAPKGTDTQYF
cdr3_nt: TGTGCCAGCAGCAACCGGGCCCCTAAGGGCACAGATACGCAGTATTTT

j_call: TRBJ2-5
v_call: TRBV27
d_call: -
clone_size: many
cdr3_aa: CASRRKFQETQYF
cdr3_nt: TGTGCCAGCAGACGCAAATTCCAAGAGACCCAGTACTTC

j_call: TRBJ2-1
v_call: TRBV29-1
d_call: TRBD2
clone_size: many
cdr3_aa: CSVGSGRDEQFF
cdr3_nt: TGCAGCGTTGGTAGCGGGCGGGATGAGCAGTTCTTC

j_call: TRBJ2-1
v_call: TRBV11-2
d_call: -
clone_size: -
cdr3_aa: CASSLDRTPYNEQFF
cdr3_nt: TGTGCCAGCAGCTTAGATCGGACTCCGTACAATGAGCAGTTCTTC

j_call: TRBJ2-5
v_call: TRBV9
d_call: -
clone_size: many
cdr3_aa: CASSVEGSGMAQETQYF
cdr3_nt: TGTGCCAGCAGCGTAGAAGGGAGTGGAATGGCCCAAGAGACCCAGTACTTC

j_call: TRBJ1-4
v_call: TRBV12-3/TRBV12-4
d_call: -
clone_size: many
cdr3_aa: CASSIGMFNEKLFF
cdr3_nt: TGTGCCAGCAGTATCGGAATGTTCAATGAAAAACTGTTTTTT

j_call: TRBJ2-7
v_call: TRBV4-2
d_call: -
clone_size: -
cdr3_aa: CASSQDPGSYEQYF
cdr3_nt: TGTGCCAGCAGCCAAGATCCGGGAAGCTACGAGCAGTACTTC

j_call: TRBJ2-7
v_call: TRBV6-5
d_call: -
clone_size: few
cdr3_aa: CASAPRESEQYF
cdr3_nt: TGTGCCAGCGCCCCACGGGAAAGCGAGCAGTACTTC

j_call: TRBJ1-1
v_call: TRBV20-1
d_call: -
clone_size: -
cdr3_aa: CSARHDSRKAFF
cdr3_nt: TGCAGTGCTAGACACGACAGCCGAAAAGCTTTCTTT

j_call: TRBJ1-1
v_call: TRBV5-1
d_call: -
clone_size: many
cdr3_aa: CASSLGAGVSAFF
cdr3_nt: TGCGCCAGCAGCTTGGGGGCCGGGGTCTCAGCTTTCTTT

j_call: TRBJ1-5
v_call: TRBV27
d_call: -
clone_size: few
cdr3_aa: CASSLSNNQPQHF
cdr3_nt: TGTGCCAGCAGTTTATCCAACAATCAGCCCCAGCATTTT

j_call: TRBJ2-1
v_call: TRBV20-1
d_call: TRBD2
clone_size: many
cdr3_aa: CSATGTTF
cdr3_nt: TGCAGTGCTACCGGGACTACCTTC

j_call: TRBJ2-1
v_call: TRBV29-1
d_call: TRBD2
clone_size: many
cdr3_aa: CSVGAGAAPEAYNEQFF
cdr3_nt: TGCAGCGTTGGAGCGGGGGCGGCCCCAGAAGCGTACAATGAGCAGTTCTTC

j_call: TRBJ1-1
v_call: TRBV6-1
d_call: -
clone_size: -
cdr3_aa: CASSEWGATDTEAFF
cdr3_nt: TGTGCCAGCAGTGAATGGGGGGCTACGGACACTGAAGCTTTCTTT

j_call: TRBJ2-2
v_call: TRBV7-3
d_call: -
clone_size: many
cdr3_aa: CASSLQGLQNTGELFF
cdr3_nt: TGTGCCAGCAGCTTACAAGGACTCCAAAACACCGGGGAGCTGTTTTTT

j_call: TRBJ1-1
v_call: TRBV20-1
d_call: -
clone_size: many
cdr3_aa: CSGALRMNTEAFF
cdr3_nt: TGCAGTGGGGCCTTGCGCATGAACACTGAAGCTTTCTTT

j_call: TRBJ1-4
v_call: TRBV20-1
d_call: -
clone_size: -
cdr3_aa: CSATGHYATNEKLFF
cdr3_nt: TGCAGTGCTACGGGACACTACGCAACTAATGAAAAACTGTTTTTT

j_call: TRBJ2-3
v_call: TRBV4-2
d_call: -
clone_size: many
cdr3_aa: CASSHIGEDTQYF
cdr3_nt: TGTGCCAGCAGCCACATCGGGGAAGATACGCAGTATTTT

j_call: TRBJ2-2
v_call: TRBV11-2
d_call: -
clone_size: few
cdr3_aa: CASSFKRVTGELFF
cdr3_nt: TGTGCCAGCAGTTTTAAGAGGGTGACCGGGGAGCTGTTTTTT

j_call: TRBJ1-4
v_call: TRBV11-1
d_call: -
clone_size: -
cdr3_aa: CASSSATGIEKLFF
cdr3_nt: TGTGCCAGCAGCTCCGCGACAGGAATTGAAAAACTGTTTTTT

j_call: TRBJ2-2
v_call: TRBV5-1
d_call: TRBD2
clone_size: -
cdr3_aa: CASSFFGTSNTGELFF
cdr3_nt: TGCGCCAGCAGCTTCTTCGGGACTAGCAACACCGGGGAGCTGTTTTTT

j_call: TRBJ2-5
v_call: TRBV18
d_call: -
clone_size: many
cdr3_aa: CASSPFMADETQYF
cdr3_nt: TGTGCCAGCTCACCTTTTATGGCCGACGAGACCCAGTACTTC

j_call: TRBJ1-4
v_call: TRBV6-5
d_call: -
clone_size: -
cdr3_aa: CASSYPPGQVGTNEKLFF
cdr3_nt: TGTGCCAGCAGTTACCCTCCCGGGCAGGTTGGAACTAATGAAAAACTGTTTTTT

j_call: TRBJ2-1
v_call: TRBV12-3/TRBV12-4
d_call: -
clone_size: many
cdr3_aa: CASSLFGGEEQFF
cdr3_nt: TGTGCCAGCAGTTTGTTTGGGGGTGAGGAGCAGTTCTTC

j_call: TRBJ2-1
v_call: TRBV20-1
d_call: TRBD2
clone_size: few
cdr3_aa: CSALKVIMTSVYNEQFF
cdr3_nt: TGCAGTGCGCTAAAAGTTATCATGACTAGCGTGTACAATGAGCAGTTCTTC

j_call: TRBJ1-1
v_call: TRBV25-1
d_call: -
clone_size: few
cdr3_aa: CASLPGDATEAFF
cdr3_nt: TGTGCCAGCCTACCAGGGGATGCTACCGAAGCTTTCTTT

j_call: TRBJ2-5
v_call: TRBV29-1
d_call: TRBD2
clone_size: many
cdr3_aa: CSVELGAGGSPEETQYF
cdr3_nt: TGCAGCGTTGAGCTAGGGGCGGGAGGTAGCCCCGAAGAGACCCAGTACTTC

j_call: TRBJ2-5
v_call: TRBV12-3/TRBV12-4
d_call: TRBD2
clone_size: many
cdr3_aa: CASSLGRLAGGLSETQYF
cdr3_nt: TGTGCCAGCAGTTTGGGTCGGCTAGCGGGGGGCCTTAGCGAGACCCAGTACTTC

j_call: TRBJ1-1
v_call: TRBV7-2
d_call: TRBD1
clone_size: -
cdr3_aa: CASSLYTGANTEAFF
cdr3_nt: TGTGCCAGCAGCTTATATACAGGGGCGAACACTGAAGCTTTCTTT

j_call: TRBJ2-3
v_call: TRBV27
d_call: -
clone_size: few
cdr3_aa: CASSLEGGLATDTQYF
cdr3_nt: TGTGCCAGCAGTTTGGAGGGGGGGCTCGCCACAGATACGCAGTATTTT

j_call: TRBJ2-5
v_call: TRBV7-9
d_call: -
clone_size: -
cdr3_aa: CASSLVTPRAQETQYF
cdr3_nt: TGTGCCAGCAGCTTAGTAACGCCAAGGGCCCAAGAGACCCAGTACTTC

j_call: TRBJ2-7
v_call: TRBV2
d_call: TRBD1
clone_size: -
cdr3_aa: CASRQGQSYEQYF
cdr3_nt: TGTGCCAGCAGACAGGGGCAGTCCTACGAGCAGTACTTC

j_call: TRBJ2-4
v_call: TRBV12-3/TRBV12-4
d_call: -
clone_size: few
cdr3_aa: CASSFGPKGNIQYF
cdr3_nt: TGTGCCAGCAGTTTCGGGCCTAAGGGGAACATTCAGTACTTC

j_call: TRBJ2-3
v_call: TRBV11-2
d_call: TRBD2
clone_size: -
cdr3_aa: CASSLWHLGGTSGGSTDTQYF
cdr3_nt: TGTGCCAGCAGCTTATGGCATTTGGGAGGGACTAGCGGGGGAAGCACAGATACGCAGTATTTT

j_call: TRBJ2-3
v_call: TRBV29-1
d_call: TRBD1
clone_size: many
cdr3_aa: CSAPGQGVHTQYF
cdr3_nt: TGCAGCGCCCCGGGACAGGGGGTCCATACGCAGTATTTT

j_call: TRBJ2-2
v_call: TRBV7-3
d_call: TRBD1
clone_size: -
cdr3_aa: CASSRTTGSNTGELFF
cdr3_nt: TGTGCCAGCAGCCGAACGACAGGGTCGAACACCGGGGAGCTGTTTTTT